What follows is one TCR beta chain and its context. This entry is derived from a study of OX40 agonist ivuxolimab in advanced cancers. Produced via immunoSEQ multiplex PCR; TCRdb's table is partial and in-frame only. The sample has 70,000 to 75,000 clones, around 88% seen once; the top ten hold more than 2.5%. The CDR3 is 15 residues long. Germline V gene lookup returns CDR1 MDHEN and CDR2 SYDVKM. V shed 1 base, J shed 8 bases, and the junction held 7 bases outside the gene matches. The sequencing here drew on CD4+ or CD8+ T cells sorted from blood, taken in a trial of the OX40 agonist ivuxolimab. The sequence was obtained from an adult with an advanced solid tumor such as melanoma, head and neck, liver or kidney cancer. V gene TRBV28 combines with J gene TRBJ1-2; 10 nucleotides agree with TRBD1. In DNA form, the CDR3 reads TGTGCCAGCAGTTTATCGGGACAGGGGAATTTCGGCTACACCTTC. Its protein product is CASSLSGQGNFGYTF.